The TCR beta chain under discussion was sequenced for a study of T cell responses to AZD1222 COVID-19 vaccine. Study conclusions and caveats: It was only a handful of AZD1222 recipients who were seropositive at baseline. The study reported that nearly half of spike-specific TCRs target unmutated variant regions. Most donors were white British, females outnumbered males, and clonal diversity was possibly underestimated. Rises in breadth and depth of Spike-specific TCRs came after two AZD1222 doses.

About this clone itself: Its target is not known.

Germline CDR1 and CDR2: LNHNV and YYDKDF (reference sequence). Trimming cost V 6 bases and J 3 bases; bases outside gene matches: 5. The CDR3 loop spans 15 amino acids. The data were produced by immunoSEQ multiplex PCR, yet TCRdb's version contains in-frame clones alone and is incomplete. The sample has 150,000 to 200,000 clones, 80% to 95% seen once. Sequencing used peripheral blood, obtained on day 0 of AZD1222 vaccination. This receptor was taken from an adult in good health. The chain links TRBV15 to TRBJ2-3; 11 nucleotides agree with TRBD2. The CDR3 nucleotides read TGTGCCACCAGTCTGCGACTAGCGGGGACAGATACGCAGTATTTT. It yields the protein CATSLRLAGTDTQYF.